The 18 T cell receptor beta chains given below trace back to one sample, sequenced in a study of early T cells in non-severe SARS-CoV-2 infection. TCRdb re-called the 5' RACE reads through MiXCR, storing one row per CDR3 protein. The sample lists some 9,500 distinct CDR3 sequences; 4% to 6% were seen once. The source material was whole blood. These TCRs come from an adult who was a healthcare worker with PCR-confirmed SARS-CoV-2 infection or an uninfected control (not recorded which).

In this sample, this clonotype is medium-sized. The chain combines TRBV5-3 with TRBJ2-1, with D possibly being TRBD1 (6 bases). TRBV5-3 is known as an ORF, though its function is uncertain. Trimming removed 5 bases from V and 0 bases from J, with 15 bases in between. This CDR3 is built from 16 residues. The CDR3 here is CARRITGHSSYNEQFF. The DNA of the CDR3 is TGTGCCAGAAGAATTACAGGGCACAGCTCCTACAATGAGCAGTTCTTC.

In the case of this clonotype: A much more abundant neighbour one base away suggests this may be a read error. The V gene is TRBV5-1, the J gene TRBJ2-4, with 10 bases that match TRBD2. Germline V gene lookup returns CDR1 SGHRS and CDR2 YFSETQ. The CDR3 runs to 18 residues. Trimming took 4 bases from V and 0 from J; bases not matched to a gene: 10. The CDR3 sequence: CASSMGPSGSLAKNIQYF. CDR3 in DNA: TGCGCCAGCAGCATGGGGCCTAGCGGGAGTTTAGCCAAAAACATTCAGTACTTC. Complete variable domain (other parts from reference TRBV5-1 and TRBJ2-4): KAGVTQTPRYLIKTRGQQVTLSCSPISGHRSVSWYQQTPGQGLQFLFEYFSETQRNKGNFPGRFSGRQFSNSRSEMNVSTLELGDSALYLCASSMGPSGSLAKNIQYFGAGTRLSVL.

This clonotype came up many times. V usage is TRBV30 and J usage is TRBJ1-1; D is unclear. Deletions cut 2 bases from V and 5 bases from J, with 12 bases between. CDR3 length: 13 residues. In germline, CDR1 is GTSNPN, CDR2 SVGIG (reference sequence). The CDR3 is CAWSPLVLTEAFF. The DNA of the CDR3 is TGTGCCTGGAGTCCACTCGTGCTTACTGAAGCTTTCTTT.

This clonotype appeared many times. The gene calls are TRBV6-6 and TRBJ2-2, with TRBD2 matching 11 bases. The CDR3 length is 17 residues. The trim removed 6 bases at V and 4 bases at J, leaving 10 bases unmatched. Germline loops: CDR1 MNHNY, CDR2 SVGAGI (reference sequence). In nucleotides, the CDR3 is TGTGCCAGCAGGGGGGGACTAGCGGAGAGAAGCACCGGGGAGCTGTTTTTT. It specifies CASRGGLAERSTGELFF.

This clonotype was observed many times. The chain uses TRBV6-2 or TRBV6-3 and TRBJ2-7, with a weak D call TRBD1 (5 bases). The germline CDR1 and CDR2 sequences are MNHEY and SVGEGT. The CDR3 length is 15 residues. Trimming took 0 bases from V and 3 from J, leaving 12 bases between them. The CDR3 loop is CASSYSPQGNYEQYV. The CDR3 bases are TGTGCCAGCAGTTACTCGCCCCAGGGAAACTACGAGCAGTACGTC.

In regard to this clonotype: The junction differs from germline at one of its ends, possibly a read error. The CDR3 is CASSSGLAGVIYNEHFF. The DNA for the CDR3 is TGTGCCAGCAGCTCCGGACTAGCGGGAGTAATCTACAATGAGCATTTCTTC. The chain uses TRBV7-2 and TRBJ2-1, with 13 bases that match TRBD2. The CDR3 has 17 amino acids. Germline CDR1 reads SGHTA; CDR2 reads FQGNSA.

This clonotype is medium-sized (0.01 to 0.1%) by share. The chain carries TRBV18 and TRBJ2-2; the match to TRBD2 covers 11 bases. Per the germline V gene, CDR1 is KGHSH and CDR2 is LQKENI. CDR3 length equals 16 residues. V dropped 3 bases and J dropped 4; count of bases not matched to a gene: 4. The CDR3 protein is CASSPSLAGGTGELFF. CDR3 nucleotides: TGTGCCAGCTCACCCAGTCTAGCGGGAGGCACCGGGGAGCTGTTTTTT.

This clonotype was counted at least ten times. The CDR3 loop reads CASSLEGTPSYEQYV. For the CDR3, the DNA is TGTGCCAGCAGCTTAGAGGGGACGCCGTCCTACGAGCAGTACGTC. The chain combines TRBV7-8 with TRBJ2-7; perhaps D is TRBD1 or TRBD2 (5 bases each). V was trimmed by 1 base and J by 1 base, leaving 11 bases between them. Germline CDR1 SGHVS, CDR2 FQNEAQ. There are 15 residues in the CDR3.

The chain joins TRBV15 to TRBJ2-7; D is possibly TRBD2 (6 bases). The CDR3 is made up of 13 amino acids. Trimming cost V 1 base and J 6 bases, with 10 bases left between them. Germline lookup yields CDR1 LNHNV and CDR2 YYDKDF (reference sequence). CDR3 residues: CATSRVAGSEQYF. The CDR3 nucleotides read TGTGCCACCAGCAGAGTGGCGGGAAGCGAGCAGTACTTC.

This clonotype has at least ten counts. The gene calls are TRBV2 and TRBJ1-1; no clear D. CDR1 and CDR2 from the germline V gene are SNHLY and FYNNEI. V lost 6 bases and J lost 8, with 13 bases in between. This CDR3 contains 12 residues. CDR3 protein: CASREDPREAFF. The CDR3, as DNA: TGTGCCAGCAGGGAGGACCCCCGGGAAGCTTTCTTT.

This clonotype was observed at least ten times. The chain carries TRBV5-6 and TRBJ2-7, with no clear D. The V gene lost 0 bases and the J gene lost 5 bases, with 12 bases spanning the gap. Looked up from germline, CDR1 is SGHDT and CDR2 is YYEEEE. The CDR3 runs to 14 residues. CDR3 loop: CASSLGAGVNEQYF. Here the CDR3 DNA reads TGTGCCAGCAGCTTGGGAGCAGGTGTGAACGAGCAGTACTTC.

This clonotype was observed at least ten times. The chain is built from TRBV29-1 and TRBJ2-7, with D possibly TRBD1 on 6 matching bases. Germline V gene data show CDR1 as SQVTM and CDR2 as ANQGSEA. The CDR3 is 12 amino acids. V gave up 6 bases and J gave up 0 bases, with 9 bases separating them. In DNA, the CDR3 is TGCAGCGTCCTGGACAGCTCCTACGAGCAGTACGTC. Translation gives CSVLDSSYEQYV.

This clonotype was recorded at least ten times. The chain has TRBV11-2 and TRBJ1-2; D may be TRBD1 (6 bases). The length of the CDR3 is 15 residues. CDR1 and CDR2 (germline): SGHAT, FQNNGV. V lost 4 bases to trimming and J lost 4 bases, with 16 bases between them. The CDR3 DNA sequence: TGTGCCAGCAGCTCTCGCGGGACACCCTCCTATGGCTACACCTTC. Protein sequence: CASSSRGTPSYGYTF.

This clonotype is judged medium-sized. The J gene is TRBJ2-1, the V gene TRBV20-1; TRBD1 aligns across 12 bases. The V and J ends lost 5 bases and 7 bases, in that order; junction bases with no gene match: 6. This CDR3 is 14 amino acids long. From germline, CDR1 is DFQATT and CDR2 SNEGSKA (reference sequence). CDR3 DNA sequence: TGCAGTGCTTCCCGGGACAGGGGGCAGAATGAGCAGTTCTTC. Translating gives CSASRDRGQNEQFF.

At least ten counts were recorded for this clonotype. J is TRBJ2-3 and V is TRBV20-1, with D perhaps matching TRBD1 or TRBD2 (6 bases each). Trimming removed 0 bases from V and 0 bases from J, with 19 bases in between. The CDR3 covers 18 residues. CDR1 is DFQATT, CDR2 SNEGSKA, per germline (reference sequence). The CDR3 loop reads CSARDPGSQGGSTDTQYF. DNA for the CDR3: TGCAGTGCTAGAGATCCCGGTTCCCAAGGGGGGAGCACAGATACGCAGTATTTT.

This clonotype occurred many times. DNA for the CDR3: TGTGCCATCACCAGTCGTTGGCGGGGTGTAGATACGCAGTATTTT. The encoded protein is CAITSRWRGVDTQYF. The rearrangement joins TRBV2 to TRBJ2-3; D possibly corresponds to TRBD2 (6 bases). The CDR3 totals 15 residues. V was cut by 10 bases and J by 5 bases, with 22 bases left in between. Germline V lookup: CDR1 SNHLY, CDR2 FYNNEI.

This clonotype has a count of ten or more. V and J are TRBV30 and TRBJ2-2; 7 nucleotides match TRBD1. The trim removed 3 bases at V and 6 bases at J, leaving 4 bases unmatched. CDR1 and CDR2 (germline): GTSNPN, SVGIG (reference sequence). The CDR3 length is 13 residues. In DNA, the CDR3 is TGTGCCTGGAGGGGGGACAGTTCCGGGGAGCTGTTTTTT. The encoded protein is CAWRGDSSGELFF.

There are many counts of this clonotype. The chain uses TRBV7-6 and TRBJ2-3; tentatively, D is TRBD2 (6 bases). Trimming shortened V by 2 bases and J by 6 bases, and 15 bases separated the two germline ends. Germline V lookup: CDR1 SGHVS, CDR2 FNYEAQ. The CDR3 is 15 residues long. The chain's CDR3 is CASSLRWGGSDTQYF. In DNA form, the CDR3 reads TGTGCCAGCAGCTTAAGATGGGGAGGCTCGGATACGCAGTATTTT.